This T cell receptor beta chain was documented in a study of blood T cell repertoires in COVID-19. TCRdb's table, derived via immunoSEQ multiplex PCR, lists solely in-frame clones and lacks some. The sample comprises 52,000 or so clones, roughly 89% of which are singletons, and approximately 3.7% rests with the top ten. This CDR3 is built from 12 residues. V lost 2 bases and J 6 bases, leaving 6 bases between the germline ends. In germline, CDR1 is KGHSH, CDR2 LQKENI. The sample consisted of peripheral blood. The TCR was taken from a man aged 40-49 years with COVID-19, enrolled during active disease. The rearrangement uses TRBV18 and TRBJ2-3; D uncertain. The CDR3, as DNA: TGTGCCAGCTCACCAGCAGGCGATACGCAGTATTTT. As protein: CASSPAGDTQYF. Looking up the rest from reference TRBV18 and TRBJ2-3 gives the full variable domain: NAGVMQNPRHLVRRRGQEARLRCSPMKGHSHVYWYRQLPEEGLKFMVYLQKENIIDESGMPKERFSAEFPKEGPSILRIQQVVRGDSAAYFCASSPAGDTQYFGPGTRLTVL.